This T cell receptor beta chain was documented in a study of PD-1 blockade in mismatch repair-deficient tumors. Study overall: Enrolled about 2013-2016, patients had progressing, pretreated mismatch repair-deficient cancers of 12 to 13 types.

The assay was immunoSEQ multiplex PCR, and TCRdb's table has in-frame clones only and misses some. Among 70,000 to 90,000 clones listed, roughly 80% were seen once. The germline V gene has CDR1 KGHSH and CDR2 LQKENI. Trimming took off 2 bases at V and 5 bases at J, with 18 bases between the two ends. This CDR3 contains 16 residues. This clonotype was sampled from an adult with mismatch repair-deficient cancer. The J gene is TRBJ1-2, the V gene TRBV18, with a possible D match to TRBD1 (6 bases). Sequences were derived from peripheral blood, sampled 44 weeks after starting pembrolizumab. In nucleotides, the CDR3 is TGTGCCAGCTCACCAACATCAAACAGGGATTGGTATGGCTACACCTTC. Its protein is CASSPTSNRDWYGYTF.